These 5 T cell receptor beta chains came from one sample sequenced in a study of T cell clones after liver transplantation. TCRdb's table, derived via immunoSEQ multiplex PCR, lists solely in-frame clones and lacks some. The sample lists about 58,000 clones, about 70% occurring once. This specimen was CD4+ T cells from blood, taken at the 15-month timepoint. These receptors all come from a human patient who received a liver transplant. Part of the T cells may come from the graft donor.

The V gene is TRBV30, the J gene TRBJ1-5, with 9 bases that match TRBD1. With 0 bases clipped from V and 1 base from J, the junction kept 1 base outside the gene matches. The CDR3 covers 15 residues. Per the germline V gene, CDR1 is GTSNPN and CDR2 is SVGIG (reference sequence). CDR3 in amino acids: CAWSVQGASNQPQHF. As DNA, the CDR3 is TGTGCCTGGAGTGTACAGGGGGCAAGCAATCAGCCCCAGCATTTT.

V usage is TRBV7-2 and J usage is TRBJ2-1; D call uncertain. Germline values: CDR1 SGHTA, CDR2 FQGNSA. The CDR3 has 12 amino acids. Trimming stripped 6 bases from V and 7 bases from J, with 10 bases between. The CDR3: CASRYSGNEQFF. Here the CDR3 DNA reads TGTGCCAGCAGGTATTCCGGGAATGAGCAGTTCTTC.

The chain is built from TRBV11-2 and TRBJ2-2; D possibly uses TRBD1 or TRBD2 (6 bases each). Trimming removed 2 bases from V and 6 bases from J, with 19 bases in between. CDR3 length: 17 amino acids. Germline V gene lookup returns CDR1 SGHAT and CDR2 FQNNGV. The CDR3 sequence: CASSLRGGRSPPGELFF. The DNA for the CDR3 is TGTGCCAGCAGCTTACGTGGGGGGCGCTCCCCCCCCGGGGAGCTGTTTTTT. Combining the CDR3 with reference TRBV11-2 and TRBJ2-2 gives the whole variable domain EAGVAQSPRYKIIEKRQSVAFWCNPISGHATLYWYQQILGQGPKLLIQFQNNGVVDDSQLPKDRFSAERLKGVDSTLKIQPAKLEDSAVYLCASSLRGGRSPPGELFFGEGSRLTVL.

By share, this clone ranks as medium-sized. This chain joins TRBV11-2 and TRBJ1-6, with D maybe TRBD1 (5 bases). CDR3 length: 13 amino acids. Trimming pared 5 bases from V and 7 bases from J, leaving 9 bases between. Germline V gene sequence: CDR1 SGHAT, CDR2 FQNNGV. Here the CDR3 DNA reads TGTGCCAGCAGCCAGACAGAGAATTCACCCCTCCACTTT. Protein product: CASSQTENSPLHF.

The V and J genes are TRBV19 and TRBJ2-3; TRBD1 aligns across 9 bases. V was pared by 6 bases and J by 0 bases, with 7 bases of the junction left unmatched. Germline CDR1 is LNHDA and CDR2 is SQIVND (reference sequence). There are 16 residues in the CDR3. Here the CDR3 reads CASRRGQGTSTDTQYF. CDR3 nucleotides: TGTGCCAGTAGGCGGGGACAGGGAACTAGCACAGATACGCAGTATTTT.